This passage covers 10 T cell receptor beta chains from one sample sequenced in a study of regulatory T cells in long-lasting Graves disease. Library construction for TCR beta used iRepertoire HTBI primers and Arm-PCR of CDR3 regions. TCRdb itself ran the multiplex PCR reads through MiXCR, one entry per CDR3 protein. The sample records over 500,000 distinct CDR3 sequences, about 16% being singletons. This sample's time point: newly diagnosed GD, antithyroid drugs for less than 3 months. PBMC RNA served as the TCR library source. These sequences were also reported in another study, on T cells in Graves' hyperthyroidism and ophthalmopathy.

Sample: peripheral blood mononuclear cells (PBMCs), taken at new diagnosis, from a patient treated with antithyroid drugs. Source of these receptors: a woman under 40 with Graves disease.

In its sample, this clonotype was seen many times. The genes are TRBV27 and TRBJ2-5, with 8 bases aligning to TRBD2. This CDR3 comprises 14 residues. Germline CDR1 is MNHEY and CDR2 is SMNVEV (reference sequence). Trimming took 4 bases from V and 4 from J; bases not matched to a gene: 5. This CDR3 reads CASSWAGGGETQYF. The CDR3 nucleotides read TGTGCCAGCAGTTGGGCGGGAGGAGGAGAGACCCAGTACTTC.

In its sample, this clonotype was seen a few times. A read error may be the cause here, since a much bigger clone is one base away. The chain uses TRBV12-3 or TRBV12-4 and TRBJ2-3; D call uncertain. The CDR3 spans 15 residues. Trimming took 3 bases from V and 0 from J, leaving 10 bases between them. The CDR3: CASSFWGSSTDTQYF. DNA of the CDR3: TGTGCCAGCAGTTTTTGGGGTTCTAGCACAGATACGCAGTATTTT.

This clonotype was observed many times. The rearrangement uses TRBV30 and TRBJ1-1; tentatively, D is TRBD1 (5 bases). This CDR3 has 11 amino acids. Between the trimmed V and J ends, which lost 2 bases and 8 bases, there was a span of 9 bases. Germline V gives CDR1 GTSNPN, CDR2 SVGIG (reference sequence). CDR3 DNA sequence: TGTGCCTGGAGTCGGGGCTGGGAAGCTTTCTTT. This translates into CAWSRGWEAFF.

The chain joins TRBV5-1 to TRBJ1-1, with a tentative D call TRBD1 (5 bases). V lost 6 bases to trimming and J lost 2 bases, with 11 bases between them. Per the germline V gene, CDR1 is SGHRS and CDR2 is YFSETQ. There are 13 residues in the CDR3. DNA for the CDR3: TGCGCCAGCAAACGAGGGACTAACACTGAAGCTTTCTTT. Protein sequence: CASKRGTNTEAFF.

This clonotype was observed at least ten times. Relative to the germline gene, one junction end is altered; a read error may explain this. This chain joins TRBV7-7 and TRBJ2-7, with TRBD1 as a possible D gene (5 bases). Germline CDR1 reads SSHAT; CDR2 reads FNYEAQ (reference sequence). CDR3 length: 13 residues. The CDR3 nucleotides read TGTGCTAGCAGCCAGGATGGGGCTGGAGAGCAGTACTTC. As protein: CASSQDGAGEQYF.

In its sample, this clonotype was seen many times. The chain combines TRBV5-6 with TRBJ1-1; the D gene is possibly TRBD1 (5 bases). Trimming cost V 2 bases and J 8 bases, with 10 bases left between them. The CDR3 runs 12 residues. CDR1 SGHDT and CDR2 YYEEEE come from the germline V gene. The CDR3 loop reads CASSLPGREAFF. CDR3 nucleotide sequence: TGTGCCAGCAGCTTACCGGGACGGGAAGCTTTCTTT.

Notes on this clonotype: Possible read error: a much larger clone is one base away. The V and J genes are TRBV5-1 and TRBJ2-1; 8 bases align to TRBD2. CDR3 length equals 16 residues. Germline CDR1 and CDR2: SGHRS and YFSETQ. The CDR3 DNA reads as TGCGCCAGCAGCTTGATCAGCGGGAGCTCCTACAGTGAGCAGTTCTTC. As protein: CASSLISGSSYSEQFF.

Ten or more counts support this clonotype. The chain recombines TRBV27 with TRBJ1-5; the D gene is possibly TRBD1 (5 bases). Trimming pared 8 bases from V and 2 bases from J, leaving 13 bases between. This CDR3 comprises 14 residues. CDR1 and CDR2 from the germline V gene are MNHEY and SMNVEV (reference sequence). CDR3 sequence reads: CASGRGWGNQPQHF. The CDR3 DNA sequence: TGTGCCAGCGGGAGGGGATGGGGCAATCAGCCCCAGCATTTT.

This clonotype was seen at least ten times. V is TRBV28 and J is TRBJ2-1, with 9 bases matching TRBD1. This CDR3 contains 15 residues. Trimming removed 7 bases from V and 12 bases from J; junction bases left unmatched: 16. The germline CDR1 and CDR2 sequences are MDHEN and SYDVKM. CDR3 region: CASTLGGTGQRVQFF. The CDR3 region has the DNA TGTGCCAGCACTCTAGGGGGGACAGGGCAGAGAGTGCAGTTCTTC. The variable domain in full, completed from reference TRBV28 and TRBJ2-1, reads DVKVTQSSRYLVKRTGEKVFLECVQDMDHENMFWYRQDPGLGLRLIYFSYDVKMKEKGDIPEGYSVSREKKERFSLILESASTNQTSMYLCASTLGGTGQRVQFFGPGTRLTVL.

The rearrangement joins TRBV18 to TRBJ1-2, with 7 bases fitting TRBD1. After removal of 2 bases from V and 4 bases from J, the junction contained 7 bases not matched to a gene. This CDR3 is built from 15 residues. Per germline, CDR1 KGHSH and CDR2 LQKENI. The CDR3 nucleotides read TGTGCCAGCTCACCAACCGGACAGGTGACCTATGGCTACACCTTC. It codes for CASSPTGQVTYGYTF.